Listed below are T cell receptor beta chains from one sample, sequenced in a study of cytomegalovirus exposure and HLA in healthy donors. Generated by immunoSEQ multiplex PCR, the TCRdb table keeps only in-frame clones and is missing some. The sample gives 90,000 to 100,000 clones, 80% to 95% of which show up once; approximately 1.1% is in the top ten. Specimen: PBMCs. The receptors shown here come from a woman in her twenties or thirties in good health and CMV-seropositive. Each CDR3 is given with its conserved first and last residue. D genes are given only for firm matches. Only some rows state a clone size, as once, few, many or a class for expanded clones.

J: TRBJ1-2
length: 14
size: .
V: TRBV5-1
D: TRBD1
CDR3: CASSTGQGRDGYTF
DNA: TGCGCCAGCAGCACGGGACAGGGGAGAGATGGCTACACCTTC

J: TRBJ2-7
length: 17
size: .
V: TRBV7-2
D: TRBD2
CDR3: CASSLYSTSGDTYEQYF
DNA: TGTGCCAGCAGCTTATACAGTACTAGCGGGGATACCTACGAGCAGTACTTC

J: TRBJ2-3
length: 16
size: .
V: TRBV4-2
D: TRBD2
CDR3: CASSQVVAGATDTQYF
DNA: TGTGCCAGCAGCCAAGTGGTAGCGGGAGCCACAGATACGCAGTATTTT

J: TRBJ2-1
length: 16
size: once
V: TRBV11-2
D: TRBD2
CDR3: CASSPLEREVANEQFF
DNA: TGTGCCAGCAGCCCTTTAGAGCGGGAGGTCGCCAATGAGCAGTTCTTC

J: TRBJ1-4
length: 14
size: .
V: TRBV5-1
D: TRBD1
CDR3: CASSSAGTDEKLFF
DNA: TGCGCCAGCAGCTCTGCTGGGACAGATGAAAAACTGTTTTTT

J: TRBJ2-7
length: 14
size: .
V: TRBV6-5
D: .
CDR3: CASTKRSGNYEQYF
DNA: TGTGCCAGCACCAAACGGTCAGGGAACTACGAGCAGTACTTC

J: TRBJ2-2
length: 18
size: .
V: TRBV4-3
D: TRBD2
CDR3: CASSQVLTSGLNTGELFF
DNA: TGCGCCAGCAGCCAAGTTTTGACTAGCGGGCTTAACACCGGGGAGCTGTTTTTT

J: TRBJ2-1
length: 15
size: .
V: TRBV27
D: TRBD2
CDR3: CASSPKREGHREQFF
DNA: TGTGCCAGCAGTCCGAAGCGGGAGGGCCATCGTGAGCAGTTCTTC

J: TRBJ1-1
length: 14
size: .
V: TRBV5-1
D: TRBD1
CDR3: CASSGGQGGTEAFF
DNA: TGCGCCAGCAGCGGGGGACAGGGAGGGACTGAAGCTTTCTTT

J: TRBJ2-1
length: 16
size: .
V: TRBV4-1
D: .
CDR3: CASSRDPGTGYNEQFF
DNA: TGCGCCAGCAGCCGAGACCCCGGGACTGGGTACAATGAGCAGTTCTTC

J: TRBJ2-1
length: 14
size: .
V: TRBV28
D: TRBD2
CDR3: CASSRGLAVRGQFF
DNA: TGTGCCAGCAGCCGGGGACTAGCGGTCAGAGGGCAGTTCTTC

J: TRBJ1-1
length: 12
size: .
V: TRBV5-8
D: .
CDR3: CASSRGQREAFF
DNA: TGTGCCAGCAGCCGCGGACAGCGGGAAGCTTTCTTT

J: TRBJ1-3
length: 15
size: .
V: TRBV6-1
D: .
CDR3: CASSEGGYSGNTIYF
DNA: TGTGCCAGCAGTGAGGGGGGGTACTCTGGAAACACCATATATTTT

J: TRBJ2-3
length: 15
size: .
V: TRBV18
D: .
CDR3: CASSPAGGRTDTQYF
DNA: TGTGCCAGCTCACCCGCCGGGGGGCGCACAGATACGCAGTATTTT

J: TRBJ2-7
length: 16
size: .
V: TRBV7-3
D: .
CDR3: CASSFEGGLSPYEQYF
DNA: TGTGCCAGCAGCTTTGAGGGCGGCCTCTCCCCCTACGAGCAGTACTTC

J: TRBJ2-2
length: 16
size: .
V: TRBV4-2
D: TRBD2
CDR3: CASSPRTSGNTGELFF
DNA: TGTGCCAGCAGCCCTCGGACTAGCGGTAACACCGGGGAGCTGTTTTTT

J: TRBJ1-5
length: 22
size: .
V: TRBV6-7
D: TRBD1
CDR3: CASSYRTRSGDRQKYSNQPQHF
DNA: TGTGCCAGCAGTTACAGAACAAGGTCAGGGGACAGACAAAAATATAGCAATCAGCCCCAGCATTTT

J: TRBJ2-5
length: 16
size: .
V: TRBV4-2
D: TRBD2
CDR3: CASSPGLAGGLQTQYF
DNA: TGTGCCAGCAGCCCGGGACTAGCGGGAGGCTTACAGACCCAGTACTTC

J: TRBJ1-3
length: 15
size: .
V: TRBV9
D: .
CDR3: CASSPWGGSGNTIYF
DNA: TGTGCCAGCAGCCCGTGGGGGGGCTCTGGAAACACCATATATTTT

J: TRBJ2-2
length: 15
size: .
V: TRBV19
D: .
CDR3: CASSIVGRITGELFF
DNA: TGTGCCAGTAGTATTGTGGGGCGTATAACCGGGGAGCTGTTTTTT

J: TRBJ1-5
length: 13
size: .
V: TRBV19
D: .
CDR3: CASSGPGNQPQHF
DNA: TGTGCCAGTAGTGGCCCGGGAAATCAGCCCCAGCATTTT

J: TRBJ2-5
length: 15
size: .
V: TRBV28
D: .
CDR3: CASSLALSGGETQYF
DNA: TGTGCCAGCAGTTTAGCTCTGTCAGGAGGAGAGACCCAGTACTTC

J: TRBJ2-5
length: 14
size: .
V: TRBV5-8
D: .
CDR3: CASSFRWGDETQYF
DNA: TGTGCCAGCAGCTTCCGATGGGGGGACGAGACCCAGTACTTC

J: TRBJ2-7
length: 13
size: .
V: TRBV5-6
D: .
CDR3: CASSSTGKYEQYF
DNA: TGTGCCAGCAGCTCCACAGGGAAATACGAGCAGTACTTC

J: TRBJ2-1
length: 15
size: .
V: TRBV11-2
D: TRBD2
CDR3: CASRGISGRAHEQFF
DNA: TGTGCCAGCAGGGGCATTAGCGGGAGGGCCCACGAGCAGTTCTTC

J: TRBJ2-3
length: 16
size: few
V: TRBV28
D: TRBD1
CDR3: CASSSWDRGGTDTQYF
DNA: TGTGCCAGCAGTTCCTGGGACAGGGGTGGCACAGATACGCAGTATTTT

J: TRBJ2-3
length: 16
size: .
V: TRBV15
D: .
CDR3: CATSRGPYGSTDTQYF
DNA: TGTGCCACCAGCAGAGGTCCATACGGGAGTACAGATACGCAGTATTTT

J: TRBJ2-7
length: 11
size: .
V: TRBV6-1
D: .
CDR3: CATRHRLEQYF
DNA: TGTGCCACCCGACACCGCCTCGAGCAGTACTTC

J: TRBJ2-1
length: 17
size: .
V: TRBV29-1
D: TRBD2
CDR3: CSVEGLAGVRTYNEQFF
DNA: TGCAGCGTTGAAGGGCTAGCGGGAGTAAGGACCTACAATGAGCAGTTCTTC

J: TRBJ1-2
length: 14
size: .
V: TRBV19
D: .
CDR3: CASRSDRTNYGYTF
DNA: TGTGCCAGTAGGTCGGACAGAACTAACTATGGCTACACCTTC

J: TRBJ2-2
length: 14
size: .
V: TRBV18
D: .
CDR3: CASSPGKNTGELFF
DNA: TGTGCCAGCTCACCCGGGAAGAACACCGGGGAGCTGTTTTTT

J: TRBJ2-1
length: 16
size: .
V: TRBV28
D: TRBD2
CDR3: CASSFSLAGGLNEQFF
DNA: TGTGCCAGCAGTTTTTCTCTAGCGGGAGGCCTAAATGAGCAGTTCTTC

J: TRBJ2-6
length: 16
size: .
V: TRBV30
D: TRBD1
CDR3: CACPQGASEGANVLTF
DNA: TGTGCCTGTCCTCAGGGGGCCTCGGAAGGGGCCAACGTCCTGACTTTC

J: TRBJ2-6
length: 13
size: few
V: TRBV2
D: .
CDR3: CAPQGSGANVLTF
DNA: TGTGCCCCCCAGGGGTCTGGGGCCAACGTCCTGACTTTC

J: TRBJ2-7
length: 18
size: .
V: TRBV7-6
D: TRBD2
CDR3: CASSLGASGRSSNYEQYF
DNA: TGTGCCAGCAGCTTAGGTGCTAGCGGGAGGTCTAGTAACTACGAGCAGTACTTC

J: TRBJ2-7
length: 12
size: .
V: TRBV30
D: .
CDR3: CAWRNTGYEQYF
DNA: TGTGCCTGGAGGAATACAGGCTACGAGCAGTACTTC

J: TRBJ1-5
length: 16
size: .
V: TRBV27
D: .
CDR3: CASSLDGLYSNQPQHF
DNA: TGTGCCAGCAGTTTAGATGGGCTGTATAGCAATCAGCCCCAGCATTTT

J: TRBJ1-4
length: 14
size: once
V: TRBV11-2
D: TRBD1
CDR3: CASRQTGANEKLFF
DNA: TGTGCCAGCAGACAGACAGGGGCAAATGAAAAACTGTTTTTT

J: TRBJ2-4
length: 16
size: .
V: TRBV28
D: TRBD2
CDR3: CASSFWTSGRLNIQYF
DNA: TGTGCCAGCAGTTTTTGGACTAGCGGGAGATTGAACATTCAGTACTTC

J: TRBJ2-2
length: 15
size: .
V: TRBV7-2
D: .
CDR3: CASTPRLVNTGELFF
DNA: TGTGCCAGCACCCCCAGACTAGTAAACACCGGGGAGCTGTTTTTT

J: TRBJ1-5
length: 14
size: once
V: TRBV2
D: .
CDR3: CASKPGTEMQPQHF
DNA: TGTGCCAGCAAACCCGGGACTGAGATGCAGCCCCAGCATTTT

J: TRBJ1-2
length: 18
size: once
V: TRBV5-4
D: TRBD1
CDR3: CASSSPGTGSGLGYGYTF
DNA: TGTGCCAGCAGCTCCCCCGGGACAGGGTCGGGATTAGGCTATGGCTACACCTTC

J: TRBJ2-2
length: 15
size: .
V: TRBV4-1
D: TRBD1
CDR3: CASSLGQGKTGELFF
DNA: TGCGCCAGCAGCCTGGGACAGGGTAAAACCGGGGAGCTGTTTTTT

J: TRBJ1-5
length: 13
size: few
V: TRBV18
D: .
CDR3: CASSTDFNQPQHF
DNA: TGTGCCAGCTCAACGGACTTCAATCAGCCCCAGCATTTT

J: TRBJ2-1
length: 16
size: .
V: TRBV5-4
D: TRBD2
CDR3: CASSSTSGRASNEQFF
DNA: TGTGCCAGCAGCTCGACTAGCGGGAGGGCTTCAAATGAGCAGTTCTTC

J: TRBJ2-3
length: 14
size: .
V: TRBV29-1
D: TRBD2
CDR3: CSVELGRATDTQYF
DNA: TGCAGCGTTGAACTCGGGAGGGCCACAGATACGCAGTATTTT

J: TRBJ2-1
length: 18
size: .
V: TRBV9
D: TRBD2
CDR3: CASSVAGLAGGPGNEQFF
DNA: TGTGCCAGCAGCGTAGCCGGGCTAGCGGGAGGGCCAGGCAATGAGCAGTTCTTC